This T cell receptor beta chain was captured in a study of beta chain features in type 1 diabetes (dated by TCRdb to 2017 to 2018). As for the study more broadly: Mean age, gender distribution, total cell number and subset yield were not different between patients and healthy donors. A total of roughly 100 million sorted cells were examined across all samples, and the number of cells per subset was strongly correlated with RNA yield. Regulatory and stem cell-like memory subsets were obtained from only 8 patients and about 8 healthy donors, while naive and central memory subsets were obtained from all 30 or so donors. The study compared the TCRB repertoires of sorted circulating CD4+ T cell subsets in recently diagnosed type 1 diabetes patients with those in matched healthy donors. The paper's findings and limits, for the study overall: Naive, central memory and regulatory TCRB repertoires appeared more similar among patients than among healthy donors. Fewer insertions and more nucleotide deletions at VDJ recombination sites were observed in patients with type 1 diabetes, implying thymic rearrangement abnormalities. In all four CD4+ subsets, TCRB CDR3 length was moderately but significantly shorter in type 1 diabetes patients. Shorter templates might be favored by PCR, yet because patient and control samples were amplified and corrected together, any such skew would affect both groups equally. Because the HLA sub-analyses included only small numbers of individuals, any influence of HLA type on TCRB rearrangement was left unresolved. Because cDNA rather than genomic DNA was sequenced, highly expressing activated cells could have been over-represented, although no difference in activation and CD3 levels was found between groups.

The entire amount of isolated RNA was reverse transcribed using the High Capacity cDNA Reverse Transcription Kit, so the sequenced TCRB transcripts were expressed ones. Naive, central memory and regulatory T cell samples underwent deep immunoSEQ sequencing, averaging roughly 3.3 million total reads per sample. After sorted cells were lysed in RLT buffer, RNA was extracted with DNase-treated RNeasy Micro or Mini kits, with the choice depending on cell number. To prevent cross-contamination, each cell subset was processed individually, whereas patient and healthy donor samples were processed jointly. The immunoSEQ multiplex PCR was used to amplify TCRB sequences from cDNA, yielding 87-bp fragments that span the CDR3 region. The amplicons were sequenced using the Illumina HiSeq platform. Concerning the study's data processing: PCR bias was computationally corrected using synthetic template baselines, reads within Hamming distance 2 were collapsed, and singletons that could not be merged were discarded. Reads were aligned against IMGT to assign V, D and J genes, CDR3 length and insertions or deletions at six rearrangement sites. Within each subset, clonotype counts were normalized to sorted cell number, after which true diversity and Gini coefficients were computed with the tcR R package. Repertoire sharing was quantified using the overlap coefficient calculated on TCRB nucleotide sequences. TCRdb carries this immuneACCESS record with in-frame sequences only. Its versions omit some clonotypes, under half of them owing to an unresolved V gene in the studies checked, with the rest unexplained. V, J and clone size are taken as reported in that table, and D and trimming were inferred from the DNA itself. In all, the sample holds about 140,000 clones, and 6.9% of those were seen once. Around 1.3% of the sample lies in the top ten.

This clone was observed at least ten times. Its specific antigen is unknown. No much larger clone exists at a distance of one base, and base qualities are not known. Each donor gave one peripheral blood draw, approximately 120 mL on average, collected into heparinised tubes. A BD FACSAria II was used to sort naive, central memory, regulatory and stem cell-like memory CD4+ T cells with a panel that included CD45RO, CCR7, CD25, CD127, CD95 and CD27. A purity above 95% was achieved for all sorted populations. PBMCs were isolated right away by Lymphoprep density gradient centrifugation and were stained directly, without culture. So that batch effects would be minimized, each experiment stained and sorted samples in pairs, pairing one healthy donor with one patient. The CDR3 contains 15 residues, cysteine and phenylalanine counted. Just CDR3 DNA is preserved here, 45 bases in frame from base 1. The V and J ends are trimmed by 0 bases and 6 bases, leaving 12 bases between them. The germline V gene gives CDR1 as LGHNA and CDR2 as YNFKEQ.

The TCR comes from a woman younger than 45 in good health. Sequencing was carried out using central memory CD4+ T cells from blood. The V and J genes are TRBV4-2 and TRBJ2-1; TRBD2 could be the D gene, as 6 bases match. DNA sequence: TGTGCCAGCAGCCAAGACGGGAGCCACCTCAATGAGCAGTTCTTC. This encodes CASSQDGSHLNEQFF.